This T cell receptor beta chain appears in the sequencing data of a study of cytomegalovirus exposure and HLA in healthy donors (dated by TCRdb to about 2017). Regarding the complete study: An earlier analysis of roughly 610 of the donors reported about 300 Gb of sequence data and 100 million to 120 million unique TCR beta sequences obtained from roughly 170 million T cells. Approximately 310 gigabases of sequencing data and roughly 90 million unique TCR sequences were included in an early release covering about 700 HLA-typed donors. Of the 350 to 450 genotyped donors, roughly 80% were placed in the genetic ancestry cluster associated with self-reported Caucasian donors. The study aimed to test whether signatures of past pathogen exposure could be identified by cataloging public T cell receptors. The study profiled the T cell repertoires of hundreds of subjects by immunosequencing and related them to cytomegalovirus serostatus. In addition to the first cohort of hundreds of subjects, a separate validation cohort of 130 or so different subjects was used. The study combined high-throughput TCR immunosequencing, statistical association of individual TCRs with disease status, and machine learning to predict cytomegalovirus infection status. To study patterns of TCR occurrence, a later analysis re-analyzed previously published TCR beta repertoires from around 660 donors and added high-resolution HLA genotyping. The later analysis used no new phenotypic data to find candidate immune exposures, relying instead on TCR beta sequences and their occurrence across donors. To decide whether each TCR beta V gene segment behaved as functional or pseudogenic, an earlier analysis of some 600 of the donors relied on high-throughput TCR beta sequencing. Donor age, sex, ethnicity and CMV serostatus were compiled alongside the repertoire data. Genome-wide SNP genotypes for about 65% of the 666 donors were used in a later genetic analysis, which treated that subset as a discovery cohort. All discovery cohort repertoires had been generated using a single sequencing platform. Class I and class II HLA loci were covered by the typing at four-digit resolution. Typing coverage differed by locus: A, B, C, DRB1 and DQB1 were typed in roughly 620-630 donors, DQA1 in approximately 520, DPA1 in some 570, and DPB1 in around 440. A handful of DR-DQ haplotypes were handled as single units for association and clustering because linkage in the cohort was strong. On average, 235,054 unique TCR beta nucleotide sequences were sequenced per donor among fewer than 500 genotyped donors of the cohort, with 15% to 20% of those sequences being non-productive. Overall study outcomes, separate from this receptor: Because HLA typing was unavailable for some donors at each locus, only the typed subset was used in association tests. When HLA alleles, especially DR and DQ, strongly co-occurred, TCR associations were difficult to assign to individual alleles. Most CMV-associated TCR beta chains appeared to be HLA-restricted in a later analysis, and the HLA associations seemed to be driven largely by CMV exposure. The authors suggested that the approach could potentially be generalized to other disease states and immunological phenotypes. The earlier analysis of about 600 of the donors excluded approximately 17 rarely observed V segments, including chromosome 9 orphons, because counts were too low. Compared with equally common non-associated chains, HLA-associated TCR beta chains in a later analysis were more clonally expanded and had lower generation probabilities. Most TCR sequences were seen in very few donors, while some public TCRs were found in many individuals. A further reported finding was that TCR beta sequences accurately predicted the HLA-A and HLA-B alleles for most subjects in the first cohort. The sequencing pipeline was judged likely to have produced a cluster of highly shared sequence variants as a technical artifact. In a later analysis, several top co-occurrence clusters were reported to appear linked to parvovirus B19, influenza, CMV and Epstein-Barr virus. The classifier was reported to diagnose cytomegalovirus status with high specificity and sensitivity in both the original cohort and the validation cohort. Three of the identified cytomegalovirus-associated TCR beta chains were confirmed in vitro to be specific for cytomegalovirus antigens. Linkage disequilibrium might explain the correlated functional status among segregating V segments, but an unknown experimental factor could not be excluded. In an earlier analysis of around 600 of the donors, most TCR beta V segments appeared in productive rearrangements about 87% or about 30% of the time, broadly matching IMGT annotations. A total of some 180 TCR beta chains were listed by the study as associated with cytomegalovirus. In a later analysis, around 17,000 TCR beta sequences were associated with specific HLA alleles at a false discovery rate of 0.05. The cohort was sequenced for TCR beta chains only, and without alpha or paired-chain data the features that could be detected were limited. In a later genetic analysis, a missense DCLRE1C variant was associated with V-gene and J-gene trimming of TCR beta chains, and the association was replicated in an independent cohort. In a later genetic analysis, fewer N-insertions in productive TCRs were reported among donors in an Asian-associated ancestry cluster than the 666-donor mean. Sequencing depth was assumed to be roughly uniform across donors in the presence/absence analyses, though that assumption may not hold. Some IMGT-functional V segments, including TRBV6-2 and TRBV6-3, could not be distinguished by the 87-base-pair reads and were therefore excluded. For the cohort, immune exposure information was limited to CMV serostatus. In a later analysis, the rate of TCR association differed among HLA loci, with DRB1 alleles having the most associated TCRs and HLA-C alleles having the fewest.

The cohort consisted of 670 or so healthy bone marrow donors. All cohort members were sampled while nominally healthy, although unrecorded immune exposures were likely present. The donor tested CMV seropositive and was one of the 289 seropositive cohort members. A peripheral blood sample was provided by each donor, and peripheral blood mononuclear cells were used for TCR beta sequencing. Genomic DNA extraction from the blood cell samples was performed with the Qiagen DNeasy Blood Extraction Kit. There are a few counts of this clone. What antigen it recognizes has not been identified. No base-level quality is on record; no much larger clone is a single base apart. According to the germline V gene (reference sequence), CDR1 reads LNHDA and CDR2 reads SQIVND. Inclusive of the bounding cysteine and phenylalanine, the CDR3 is 15 residues long. Kept here is only the CDR3 DNA, which spans 45 bases and is read in frame from base 1. V drops 6 bases and J drops 1 base, leaving 15 bases in between.

Library creation used the immunoSEQ multiplex PCR assay. For the multiplex PCR, a mixture combining 60 forward primers for TCR Vbeta segments and 13 reverse primers for TCR Jbeta segments was used. Amplification of the CDR3 region of rearranged TCR beta genes was performed with a multiplex PCR assay on genomic DNA. On the Illumina HiSeq System, the amplified TCR beta libraries were sequenced as 87-base-pair reads. The study's own analysis went as follows. A later analysis tallied 80 million to 95 million unique TCR beta chains across the 666 repertoires, and around 9.9 million of those chains were shared by two or more donors. Raw reads were error-corrected and collapsed into unique sequences by a nearest-neighbor algorithm in which closely related sequences were merged to remove PCR and sequencing errors. To assign V, D and J gene segments, CDR3 sequences were aligned to IMGT reference sequences. For a sequence to be retained, a match of at least six nucleotides was required to both a V gene segment and a J gene segment. Rearrangements were classified as productive when the CDR3 lacked stop codons and remained in frame with V and J, and all other rearrangements were classified as non-productive. Following IMGT convention, CDR3 was defined as the stretch from the second conserved V-encoded cysteine up to the conserved J-encoded phenylalanine. The earlier analysis of 500 to 750 of the donors excluded any sequence lacking an unambiguous match to a single V gene segment. In an earlier analysis of approximately 610 of the donors, V segments were called functional above 56.7% productive rearrangements and were called segregating when the between-donor standard deviation exceeded 5%. To diagnose cytomegalovirus status from the catalog of TCR beta chain sequences, a statistical classification framework was built. In a later analysis, TCR nucleotide sequences were compared against IMGT/GENE-DB human TR gene sequences so that V and J genes could be assigned. A later analysis assigned CDR3 sequences and most-parsimonious VDJ recombination scenarios with the TCRdist pipeline. A later analysis defined each TCR beta chain by its CDR3 amino acid sequence plus V-gene family, and excluded reads lacking a unique V-gene family. As a way to deal with suspected cross-contamination and a sequencing artifact, a later analysis dropped hundreds of nucleotide sequences that were highly shared and had low generation probability. In a later analysis, a clonal expansion index was calculated for each public chain from normalized within-repertoire ranks of inferred template counts. Generation probabilities in a later analysis came from a VDJ recombination model fitted to out-of-frame rearrangements, and those results were checked against IGoR. In a later analysis, TCR-TCR, TCR-HLA and TCR-CMV co-occurrence was scored with hypergeometric tests, and a repertoire-size bias correction was applied to TCR pairs. In a later analysis, false discovery rates were estimated by permuting HLA or CMV assignments 20 times. A later analysis grouped co-occurring TCRs with DBSCAN, adding TCRdist sequence similarity when clustering within HLA-allele-positive subsets. For co-occurrence clustering, repertoires with fewer than 30,000 or more than 120,000 public chains were excluded, along with roughly five repertoires with anomalous nucleotide sharing. In its TCRdb copy, this immuneACCESS table keeps in-frame sequences only and misses some clones. Where compared with another copy, unresolved V genes explain less than half of these, and the others have no known cause. Clonal size and the V and J genes are those of that table, whereas D and trimming came from the DNA. In all, the sample holds more than 45,000 clones, and 70% of those were seen once. Of the sample, just under 20% is held by the ten largest clones.

The sequence is built from TRBV19 and TRBJ1-1; 6 matching bases give a weak D call of TRBD1. Sequencing used PBMCs. This clonotype originated in a woman aged 55-70 years in good health and CMV-seropositive. The CDR3 corresponds to CASRRQVPPNTEAFF. Here is the DNA: TGTGCCAGTAGGAGACAGGTGCCGCCGAACACTGAAGCTTTCTTT.